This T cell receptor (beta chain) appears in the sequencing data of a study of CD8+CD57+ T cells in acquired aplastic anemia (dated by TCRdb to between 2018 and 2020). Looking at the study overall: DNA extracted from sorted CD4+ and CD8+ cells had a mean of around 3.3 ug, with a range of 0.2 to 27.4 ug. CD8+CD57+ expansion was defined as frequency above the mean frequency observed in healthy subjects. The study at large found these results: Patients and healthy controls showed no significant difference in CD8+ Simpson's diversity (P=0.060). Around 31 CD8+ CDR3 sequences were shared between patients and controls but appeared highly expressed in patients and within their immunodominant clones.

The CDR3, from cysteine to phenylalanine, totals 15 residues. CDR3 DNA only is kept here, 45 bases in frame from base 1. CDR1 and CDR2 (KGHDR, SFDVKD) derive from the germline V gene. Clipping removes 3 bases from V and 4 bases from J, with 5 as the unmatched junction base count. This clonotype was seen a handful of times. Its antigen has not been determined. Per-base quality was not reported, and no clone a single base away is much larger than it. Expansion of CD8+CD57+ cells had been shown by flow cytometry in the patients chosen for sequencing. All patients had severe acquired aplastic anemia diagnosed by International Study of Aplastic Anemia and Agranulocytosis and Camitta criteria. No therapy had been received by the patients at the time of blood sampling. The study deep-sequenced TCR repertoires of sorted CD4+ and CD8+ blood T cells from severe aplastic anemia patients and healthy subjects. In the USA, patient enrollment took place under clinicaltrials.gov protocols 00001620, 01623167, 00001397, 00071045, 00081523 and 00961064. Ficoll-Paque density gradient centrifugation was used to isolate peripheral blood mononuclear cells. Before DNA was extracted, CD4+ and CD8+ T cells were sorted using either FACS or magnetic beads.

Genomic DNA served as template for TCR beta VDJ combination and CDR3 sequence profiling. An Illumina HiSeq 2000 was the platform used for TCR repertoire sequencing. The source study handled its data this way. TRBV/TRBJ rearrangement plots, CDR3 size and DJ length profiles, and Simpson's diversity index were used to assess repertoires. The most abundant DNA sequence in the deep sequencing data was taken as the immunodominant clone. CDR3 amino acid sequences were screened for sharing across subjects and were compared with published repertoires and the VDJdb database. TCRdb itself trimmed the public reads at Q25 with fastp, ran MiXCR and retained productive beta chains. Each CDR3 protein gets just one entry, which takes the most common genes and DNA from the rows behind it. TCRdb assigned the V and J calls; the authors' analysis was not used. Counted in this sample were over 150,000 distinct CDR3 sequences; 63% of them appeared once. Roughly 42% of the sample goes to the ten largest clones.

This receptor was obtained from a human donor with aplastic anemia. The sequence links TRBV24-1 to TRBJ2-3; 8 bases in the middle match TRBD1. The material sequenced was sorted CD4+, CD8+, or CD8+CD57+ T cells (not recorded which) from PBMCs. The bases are TGTGCCACCAGTGATCTTAGACAGGGGTCAGATACGCAGTATTTT. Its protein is CATSDLRQGSDTQYF.